The clone carrying this T cell receptor (beta chain) was observed once. Data came from immunoSEQ multiplex PCR; TCRdb stores just in-frame clones and leaves some out. This sample has under 400,000 clones, with over 85% found just once. This specimen belongs to a study of brain T cells in children with intractable seizures. Time point noted: blood from clinic visit 5 months post-surgery; TSC patient then seizure free. Sequencing was limited to surgery cases with top T cell transcript signatures in brain tissue. The clonotype comes from a boy under three years old with tuberous sclerosis and intractable seizures. The sequences come from peripheral blood, collected 4 to 6 months after surgery.

The CDR3 region has the DNA TGTGCCAGCAGCCAAACAGGGGTTGGGGACACTGAAGCTTTCTTT. Its protein is CASSQTGVGDTEAFF. The rearrangement joins TRBV16 to TRBJ1-1, with TRBD1 matching 7 bases. This CDR3 has 15 residues. Germline V gene lookup returns CDR1 KGHSY and CDR2 FQNENV. The V gene end was trimmed by 2 bases and the J gene end by 3 bases; junction bases not matched to a gene: 6.